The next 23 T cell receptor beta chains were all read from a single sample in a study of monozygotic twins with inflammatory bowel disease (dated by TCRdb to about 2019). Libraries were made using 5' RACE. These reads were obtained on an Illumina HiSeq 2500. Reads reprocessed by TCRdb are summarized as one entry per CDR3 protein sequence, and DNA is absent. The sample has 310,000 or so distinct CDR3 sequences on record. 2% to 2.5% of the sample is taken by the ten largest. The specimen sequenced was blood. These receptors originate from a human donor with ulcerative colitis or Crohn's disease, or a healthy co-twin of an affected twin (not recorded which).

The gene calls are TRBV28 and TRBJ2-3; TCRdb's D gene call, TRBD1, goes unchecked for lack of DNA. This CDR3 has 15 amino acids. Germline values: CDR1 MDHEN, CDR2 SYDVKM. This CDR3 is CASSLNTGSTDTQYF. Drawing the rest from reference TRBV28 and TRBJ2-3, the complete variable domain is DVKVTQSSRYLVKRTGEKVFLECVQDMDHENMFWYRQDPGLGLRLIYFSYDVKMKEKGDIPEGYSVSREKKERFSLILESASTNQTSMYLCASSLNTGSTDTQYFGPGTRLTVL.

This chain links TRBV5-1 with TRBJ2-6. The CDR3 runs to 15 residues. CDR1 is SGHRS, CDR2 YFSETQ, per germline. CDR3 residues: CASSEHSSGANVLTF.

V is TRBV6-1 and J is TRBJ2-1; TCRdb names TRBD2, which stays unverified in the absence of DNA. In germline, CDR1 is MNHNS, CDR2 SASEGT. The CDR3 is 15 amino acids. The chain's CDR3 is CASTKRTFTYNEQFF.

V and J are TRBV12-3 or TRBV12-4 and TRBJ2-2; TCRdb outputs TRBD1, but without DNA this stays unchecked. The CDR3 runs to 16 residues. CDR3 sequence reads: CASRETGTANTGELFF.

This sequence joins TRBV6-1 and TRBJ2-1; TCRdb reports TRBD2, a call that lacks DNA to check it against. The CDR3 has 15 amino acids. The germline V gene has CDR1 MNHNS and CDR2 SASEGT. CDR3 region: CASTVGLETYNEQFF.

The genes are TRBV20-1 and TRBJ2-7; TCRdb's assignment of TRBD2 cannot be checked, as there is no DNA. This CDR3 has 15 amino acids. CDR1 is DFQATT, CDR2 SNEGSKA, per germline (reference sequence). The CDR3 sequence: CSAGGSAGGLGEQYF.

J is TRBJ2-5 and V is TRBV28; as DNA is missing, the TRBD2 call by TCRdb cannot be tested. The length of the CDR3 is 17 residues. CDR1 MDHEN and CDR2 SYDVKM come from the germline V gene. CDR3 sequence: CASSLWGRGNPQETQYF.

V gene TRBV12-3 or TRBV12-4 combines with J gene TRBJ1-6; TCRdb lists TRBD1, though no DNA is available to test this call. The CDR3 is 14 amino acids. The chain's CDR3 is CASSFQGLLGPLHF.

CDR3 residues: CSARDPGGDSYNEQFF. The V and J genes are TRBV20-1 and TRBJ2-1. Germline assignment: CDR1 DFQATT and CDR2 SNEGSKA (reference sequence). This CDR3 is 16 amino acids long.

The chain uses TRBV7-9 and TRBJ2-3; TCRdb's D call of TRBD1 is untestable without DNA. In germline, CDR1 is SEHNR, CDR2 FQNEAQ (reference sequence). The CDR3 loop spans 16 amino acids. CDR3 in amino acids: CASSQDPGRLTDTQYF.

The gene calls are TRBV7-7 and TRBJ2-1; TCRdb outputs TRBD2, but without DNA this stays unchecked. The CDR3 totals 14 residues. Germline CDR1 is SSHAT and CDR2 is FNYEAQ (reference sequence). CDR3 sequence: CASSLLGGNSEQFF.

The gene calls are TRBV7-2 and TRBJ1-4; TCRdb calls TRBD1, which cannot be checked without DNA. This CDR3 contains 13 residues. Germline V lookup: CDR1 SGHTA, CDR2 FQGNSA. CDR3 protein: CASTLRGGEKLFF.

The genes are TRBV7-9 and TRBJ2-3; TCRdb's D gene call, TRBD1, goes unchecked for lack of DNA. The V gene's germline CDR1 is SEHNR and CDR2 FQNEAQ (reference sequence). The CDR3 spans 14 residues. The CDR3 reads CASSSPEVGWAQYF.

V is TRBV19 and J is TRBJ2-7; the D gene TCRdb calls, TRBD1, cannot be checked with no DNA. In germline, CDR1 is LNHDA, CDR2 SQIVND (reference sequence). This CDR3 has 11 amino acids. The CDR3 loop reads CAGHRDPRRGF.

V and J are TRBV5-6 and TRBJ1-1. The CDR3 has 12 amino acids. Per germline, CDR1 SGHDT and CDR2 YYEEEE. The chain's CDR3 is CASSLVTAEAFF.

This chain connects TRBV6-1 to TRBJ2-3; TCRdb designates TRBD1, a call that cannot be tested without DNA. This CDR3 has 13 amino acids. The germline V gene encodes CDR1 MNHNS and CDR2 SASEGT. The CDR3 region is CASSEGVRDTQYF.

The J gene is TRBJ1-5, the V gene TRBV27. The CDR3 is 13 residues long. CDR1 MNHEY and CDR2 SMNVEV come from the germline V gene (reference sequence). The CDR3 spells CASSLGVYQPQHF.

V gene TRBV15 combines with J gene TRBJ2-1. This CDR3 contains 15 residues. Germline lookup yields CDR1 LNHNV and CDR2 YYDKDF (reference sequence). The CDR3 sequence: CATSRDQMGYNEQFF.

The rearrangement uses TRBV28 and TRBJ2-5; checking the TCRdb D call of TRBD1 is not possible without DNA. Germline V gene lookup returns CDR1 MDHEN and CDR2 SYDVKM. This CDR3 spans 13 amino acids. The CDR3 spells CASREGGQETQYF.

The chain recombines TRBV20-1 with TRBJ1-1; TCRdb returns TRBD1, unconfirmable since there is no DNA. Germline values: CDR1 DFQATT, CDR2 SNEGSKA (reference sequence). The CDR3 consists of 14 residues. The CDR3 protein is CSARKGTGNTEAFF.

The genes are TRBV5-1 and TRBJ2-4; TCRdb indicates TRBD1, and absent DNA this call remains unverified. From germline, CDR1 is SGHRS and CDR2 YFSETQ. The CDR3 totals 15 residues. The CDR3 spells CASSAGGGQKNIQYF.

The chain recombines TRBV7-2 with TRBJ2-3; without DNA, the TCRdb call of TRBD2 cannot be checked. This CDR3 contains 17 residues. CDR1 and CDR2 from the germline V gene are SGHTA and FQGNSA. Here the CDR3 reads CASSLLSGTSGRDTQYF.

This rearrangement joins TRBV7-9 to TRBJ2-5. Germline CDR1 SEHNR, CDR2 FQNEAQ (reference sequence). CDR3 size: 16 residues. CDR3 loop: CASSLGSAGVQETQYF.